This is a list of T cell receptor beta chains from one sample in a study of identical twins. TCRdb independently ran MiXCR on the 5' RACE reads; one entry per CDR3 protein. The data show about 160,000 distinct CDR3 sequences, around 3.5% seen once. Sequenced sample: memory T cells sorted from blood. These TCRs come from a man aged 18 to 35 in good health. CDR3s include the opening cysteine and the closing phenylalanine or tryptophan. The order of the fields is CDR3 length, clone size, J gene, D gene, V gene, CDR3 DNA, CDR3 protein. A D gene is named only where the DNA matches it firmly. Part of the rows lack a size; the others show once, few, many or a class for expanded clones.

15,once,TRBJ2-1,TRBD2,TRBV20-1,TGCAGTGCTACCTCGACTAGCGGGACACCCAATGAGCAGTTCTTC,CSATSTSGTPNEQFF
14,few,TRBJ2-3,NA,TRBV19,TGTGCCAGTCGGTCCCGGGATCTGGCAGATACGCAGTATTTT,CASRSRDLADTQYF
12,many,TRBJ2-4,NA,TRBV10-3,TGTGTCGCTGCTCTAGCCAAAAACATTCAGTACTTC,CVAALAKNIQYF
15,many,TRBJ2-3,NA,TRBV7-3,TGTGCCAGCAGTTATATTGGGGGCGACTCGGATACGCAGTATTTT,CASSYIGGDSDTQYF
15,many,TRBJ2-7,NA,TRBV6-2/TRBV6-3,TGTGCCAGCAGTTACTCTAGCCGGGGTCGGGATCAGCAGTACTTC,CASSYSSRGRDQQYF
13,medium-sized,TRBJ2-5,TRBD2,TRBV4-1,TGCGCCAGCAGCCAAGTGGGGGGGGGAGGGCGGTACTTC,CASSQVGGGGRYF
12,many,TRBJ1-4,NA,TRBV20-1,TGCAGTGCTAGAGGGCCCGAGGAAAAACTGTTTTTT,CSARGPEEKLFF
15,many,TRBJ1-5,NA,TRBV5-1,TGCGCCAGCAGCTTGGGACTCTCGGGCGATCAGCCCCAGCATTTT,CASSLGLSGDQPQHF
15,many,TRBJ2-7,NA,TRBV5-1,TGCGCCAGCAGCTTGGCCGAGACTAGAGGATACGAGCAGTACTTC,CASSLAETRGYEQYF
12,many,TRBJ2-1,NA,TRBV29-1,TGCAGCGTTGGGAGGGCCTACAATGAGCAGTTCTTC,CSVGRAYNEQFF
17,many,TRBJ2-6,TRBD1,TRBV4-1,TGCGCCAGCAGCCGACAGGGCCGGCTTACCGGGGCCAACGTCCTGACTTTC,CASSRQGRLTGANVLTF
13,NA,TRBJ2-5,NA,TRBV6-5,TGTGCCAGCAGTTTCCCGGGGGCAGAGACCCAGTACTTC,CASSFPGAETQYF
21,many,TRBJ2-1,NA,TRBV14,TGTGCCAGCAGCCAAGATCTTTCTAGCACTCTTACTCGGAGCTCCTACAATGAGCAGTTCTTC,CASSQDLSSTLTRSSYNEQFF
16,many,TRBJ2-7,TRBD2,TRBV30,TGTGCCTGGACCCTAGCGGGAGCAGGAGTCTCCTACGAGCAGTACTTC,CAWTLAGAGVSYEQYF
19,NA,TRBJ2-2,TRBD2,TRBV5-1,TGCGCCAGCAGCTCTCGGACTAGCGGGAGGGCCATGGACACCGGGGAGCTGTTTTTT,CASSSRTSGRAMDTGELFF
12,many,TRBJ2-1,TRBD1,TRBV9,TGTGCCAGCGCTAGGGGGCTCAATGAGCAGTTCTTC,CASARGLNEQFF
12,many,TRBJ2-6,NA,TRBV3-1,TGTGCCAGCAGCCAAGGGGCCAACGTCCTGACTTTC,CASSQGANVLTF
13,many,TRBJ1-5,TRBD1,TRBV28,TGTGCCAGCAGTTCCAGGGGGCAGCAGCCCCAGCATTTT,CASSSRGQQPQHF
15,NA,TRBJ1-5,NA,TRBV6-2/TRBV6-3,TGTGCCAGCAGTCCATCGGACAGAAGCAATCAGCCCCAGCATTTT,CASSPSDRSNQPQHF
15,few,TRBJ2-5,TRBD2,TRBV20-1,TGCAGTGCCGCCGGGACTAGCGGGAGACCAGAGACCCAGTACTTC,CSAAGTSGRPETQYF
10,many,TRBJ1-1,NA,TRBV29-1,TGCAGCGTTGCGAGCACTTGGGCTTTCTTT,CSVASTWAFF
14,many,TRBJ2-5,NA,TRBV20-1,TGCAGTGCAAGAGGGACGGGTATCGGGGAGACCCAGTACTTC,CSARGTGIGETQYF
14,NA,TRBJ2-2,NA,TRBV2,TGTGCCACGGCCCCATTCTCGAACACCGGGGAGCTGTTTTTT,CATAPFSNTGELFF
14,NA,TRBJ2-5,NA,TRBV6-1,TGTGCCAGCAGCCGCGGAGGGACCGGCGAGACCCAGTACTTC,CASSRGGTGETQYF
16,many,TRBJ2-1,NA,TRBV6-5,TGTGCCAGCAGTTACTCCGCGGGGACATCCTACAATGAGCAGTTCTTC,CASSYSAGTSYNEQFF
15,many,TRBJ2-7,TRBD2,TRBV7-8,TGTGCCAGCACCCTACTAGCGCGAAGCTCCTACGAGCAGTACTTC,CASTLLARSSYEQYF